The 30 T cell receptor beta chains given below trace back to one sample, sequenced in a study of cytotoxic CD8 clonotypes in ibrutinib-treated CLL. The assay was immunoSEQ multiplex PCR, and TCRdb's table has in-frame clones only and misses some. This sample carries more than 75,000 clones, about 74% of them seen once, and the ten largest clones take 20% to 25%. The source material was PBMCs, sampled after 24 months of ibrutinib treatment. The receptors were sampled from a human donor with chronic lymphocytic leukemia.

V is TRBV30 and J is TRBJ2-3; D not resolved. The V gene lost 4 bases and the J gene lost 6 bases, with 14 bases spanning the gap. Per germline, CDR1 GTSNPN and CDR2 SVGIG (reference sequence). The CDR3 is 13 amino acids. The CDR3, as DNA: TGTGCCTGGACCCCGAACGGCCGCGATACGCAGTATTTT. Amino acids: CAWTPNGRDTQYF.

The chain employs TRBV15 and TRBJ2-7; 7 nucleotides line up with TRBD2. Looked up from germline, CDR1 is LNHNV and CDR2 is YYDKDF (reference sequence). CDR3 size: 16 residues. V was clipped by 0 bases and J by 7 bases; unmatched bases: 12. This CDR3 reads CATSRDQNGGMGEQYF. In DNA, the CDR3 is TGTGCCACCAGCAGAGATCAGAACGGGGGGATGGGGGAGCAGTACTTC. Full variable domain (remainder filled in from reference TRBV15 and TRBJ2-7): DAMVIQNPRYQVTQFGKPVTLSCSQTLNHNVMYWYQQKSSQAPKLLFHYYDKDFNNEADTPDNFQSRRPNTSFCFLDIRSPGLGDTAMYLCATSRDQNGGMGEQYFGPGTRLTVT.

This CDR3 reads CASSRWGGNQPQHF. For the CDR3, the DNA is TGTGCCAGCAGTAGGTGGGGTGGCAATCAGCCCCAGCATTTT. The chain carries TRBV6-1 and TRBJ1-5; no clear D. Trimming removed 5 bases at V and 2 bases at J, with 10 bases between. The CDR3 loop spans 14 amino acids. Germline assignment: CDR1 MNHNS and CDR2 SASEGT.

This sequence joins TRBV14 and TRBJ2-2; D perhaps matches TRBD1 (5 bases). From germline, CDR1 is SGHDN and CDR2 FVKESK. This CDR3 has 15 residues. V was pared by 1 base and J by 13 bases, with 19 bases between. CDR3 bases: TGTGCCAGCAGCCAAGGTACAGGCCTCTCACCAGGGCTGTTTTTT. The encoded protein is CASSQGTGLSPGLFF.

The J gene is TRBJ2-1, the V gene TRBV5-1; 7 bases align to TRBD2. V dropped 1 base and J dropped 2; count of bases not matched to a gene: 0. CDR1 is SGHRS, CDR2 YFSETQ, per germline. The CDR3 loop spans 14 amino acids. The CDR3 DNA is TGCGCCAGCAGCTTGAGCGGGACCTACAATGAGCAGTTCTTC. This gives the protein CASSLSGTYNEQFF.

The rearrangement links TRBV5-6 to TRBJ2-1; 15 nucleotides align to TRBD2. Germline lookup yields CDR1 SGHDT and CDR2 YYEEEE. The CDR3 is 16 residues long. V shed 2 bases, J shed 8 bases, and the junction held 5 bases outside the gene matches. The CDR3, as DNA: TGTGCCAGCAGCTTTGGACTAGCGGGAGGGCCAGATGAGCAGTTCTTC. Its protein is CASSFGLAGGPDEQFF.

The chain employs TRBV28 and TRBJ2-7; D call uncertain. CDR3 length: 14 residues. Per germline, CDR1 MDHEN and CDR2 SYDVKM. Between the trimmed V and J ends, which lost 7 bases and 3 bases, there was a span of 16 bases. The CDR3 spells CASTLERMNYEQYF. The CDR3 DNA sequence: TGTGCCAGCACCCTGGAGAGGATGAACTACGAGCAGTACTTC.

The gene calls are TRBV9 and TRBJ2-2, with TRBD2 matching over 11 bases. J gave up 7 bases and V 2 bases, and 7 bases lay outside the gene matches. CDR3 size: 16 residues. CDR1 is SGDLS, CDR2 YYNGEE, per germline. The CDR3: CASSVTLAGGYGELFF. The CDR3 DNA follows: TGTGCCAGCAGCGTCACGCTAGCGGGAGGTTACGGGGAGCTGTTTTTT.

CDR3 protein: CASRVGNYGYTF. CDR3 nucleotides: TGCGCCAGCAGGGTAGGGAACTATGGCTACACCTTC. V and J are TRBV5-1 and TRBJ1-2, with unresolved D. CDR1 and CDR2 from the germline V gene are SGHRS and YFSETQ. The CDR3 has 12 residues. The germline V and J ends were trimmed by 5 bases and 2 bases, with 7 bases remaining between them.

The rearrangement joins TRBV7-8 to TRBJ2-5; 13 nucleotides agree with TRBD2. The trim removed 1 base at V and 4 bases at J, leaving 6 bases unmatched. CDR1 and CDR2 (germline): SGHVS, FQNEAQ. The CDR3 length is 17 residues. CDR3 residues: CASSLGVLAGGVETQYF. The CDR3 nucleotides are TGTGCCAGCAGCTTAGGGGTACTAGCGGGAGGGGTAGAGACCCAGTACTTC.

The rearrangement uses TRBV6-6 and TRBJ2-2; D may match TRBD1 or TRBD2 (5 bases each). The germline V and J ends were trimmed by 5 bases and 7 bases, with 20 bases remaining between them. Germline V CDR1 and CDR2: MNHNY, SVGAGI (reference sequence). The CDR3 is made up of 16 amino acids. The CDR3 here is CASSPPPGTLGGELFF. The CDR3 bases are TGTGCCAGCAGTCCCCCCCCGGGGACGCTGGGCGGGGAGCTGTTTTTT.

This clone was observed once. The J gene is TRBJ1-1, the V gene TRBV10-3; TRBD1 agrees at 7 bases. Germline CDR1 and CDR2: ENHRY and SYGVKD. J gave up 3 bases and V 3 bases, and 4 bases lay outside the gene matches. The CDR3 spans 14 residues. CDR3 DNA sequence: TGTGCCATCAGTGAACAGGGGAAGGACACTGAAGCTTTCTTT. It encodes CAISEQGKDTEAFF.

The chain couples TRBV28 to TRBJ1-1; the match to TRBD1 covers 7 bases. Germline CDR1 reads MDHEN; CDR2 reads SYDVKM. This CDR3 is built from 13 residues. Trimming at V came to 4 bases and at J to 7 bases, leaving 6 bases not matched to a gene. The DNA for the CDR3 is TGTGCCAGCAGTTCTGGGACAGCCATTGAAGCTTTCTTT. Protein product: CASSSGTAIEAFF.

This clone occurred a few times. The chain uses TRBV30 and TRBJ2-7, with a possible D match to TRBD1 (5 bases). Per germline, CDR1 GTSNPN and CDR2 SVGIG (reference sequence). Trimming stripped 1 base from V and 1 base from J, with 17 bases between. The CDR3 has 16 residues. The CDR3 spells CAWSEGTGYFSYEQYF. The CDR3 DNA sequence: TGTGCCTGGAGTGAGGGAACAGGCTATTTTTCCTACGAGCAGTACTTC.

This clone was recorded a few times. The chain carries TRBV7-8 and TRBJ1-1; D may be TRBD1 (5 bases). This CDR3 spans 16 amino acids. V was shortened by 1 base and J by 3 bases, with 15 bases between the two germline ends. Germline assignment: CDR1 SGHVS and CDR2 FQNEAQ. CDR3 region: CASSLGDPPGDTEAFF. As DNA, the CDR3 is TGTGCCAGCAGCTTAGGGGACCCTCCGGGAGACACTGAAGCTTTCTTT.

V and J are TRBV27 and TRBJ1-1; D not certain. Germline-derived CDR1 and CDR2 are MNHEY and SMNVEV (reference sequence). Trimming cost V 8 bases and J 4 bases, with 11 bases left between them. The CDR3 is 12 residues long. The CDR3 sequence: CASGRWATEAFF. CDR3 DNA: TGTGCCAGCGGTCGGTGGGCCACTGAAGCTTTCTTT.

At least ten counts were recorded for this clone. The gene calls are TRBV19 and TRBJ2-7, with 10 bases lining up with TRBD2. The CDR3 totals 14 residues. V gave up 6 bases and J gave up 4 bases; unmatched junction bases: 6. Germline V gene lookup returns CDR1 LNHDA and CDR2 SQIVND (reference sequence). The CDR3 nucleotides are TGTGCCAGTAGGTCTAGCGGGGGAATGTACGAGCAGTACTTC. Translated: CASRSSGGMYEQYF.

J is TRBJ2-1 and V is TRBV7-2; TRBD2 aligns across 10 bases. The CDR3 spans 14 residues. V lost 5 bases to trimming and J lost 7 bases; unmatched junction nucleotides: 5. Per the germline V gene, CDR1 is SGHTA and CDR2 is FQGNSA. The CDR3 nucleotides are TGTGCCAGCAGCATACCGGGACTAGCGAATGAGCAGTTCTTC. Amino acid sequence: CASSIPGLANEQFF. The complete variable domain, with remaining parts taken from reference TRBV7-2 and TRBJ2-1, reads GAGVSQSPSNKVTEKGKDVELRCDPISGHTALYWYRQSLGQGLEFLIYFQGNSAPDKSGLPSDRFSAERTGGSVSTLTIQRTQQEDSAVYLCASSIPGLANEQFFGPGTRLTVL.

This clone appeared once. The J gene is TRBJ2-7, the V gene TRBV28, with TRBD1 as a possible D gene (5 bases). In germline, CDR1 is MDHEN, CDR2 SYDVKM. This CDR3 has 15 amino acids. The V gene lost 5 bases and the J gene lost 3 bases, with 17 bases spanning the gap. The CDR3 protein is CASSPIDRDFYEQYF. For the CDR3, the DNA is TGTGCCAGCAGTCCCATCGACAGAGACTTCTACGAGCAGTACTTC.

This clone appeared once. The gene calls are TRBV5-1 and TRBJ2-5, with 14 bases matching TRBD2. The CDR3 spans 17 residues. Germline CDR1 reads SGHRS; CDR2 reads YFSETQ. V trimming: 4 bases; J trimming: 5 bases; junction bases outside the gene matches: 10. As DNA, the CDR3 is TGCGCCAGCAGCATAGGGCCGGGACTAGCGGGGGCGGAGACCCAGTACTTC. Residues: CASSIGPGLAGAETQYF. The variable domain in full, with the rest retrieved from reference TRBV5-1 and TRBJ2-5, is KAGVTQTPRYLIKTRGQQVTLSCSPISGHRSVSWYQQTPGQGLQFLFEYFSETQRNKGNFPGRFSGRQFSNSRSEMNVSTLELGDSALYLCASSIGPGLAGAETQYFGPGTRLLVL.

This clone was recorded only once. The gene calls are TRBV28 and TRBJ1-1, with D unclear. V lost 5 bases to trimming and J lost 2 bases, with 18 bases between them. Germline V gives CDR1 MDHEN, CDR2 SYDVKM. CDR3 length: 16 amino acids. The CDR3 coding sequence is TGTGCCAGCAGTCTTGGGCGGATTGGGATTAACACTGAAGCTTTCTTT. It specifies CASSLGRIGINTEAFF.

This clone was observed a few times. This chain uses TRBV27 with TRBJ1-6, with a tentative D call TRBD1 (6 bases). V was shortened by 5 bases and J by 10 bases, with 15 bases between the two germline ends. The CDR3 is made up of 14 amino acids. Germline lookup yields CDR1 MNHEY and CDR2 SMNVEV (reference sequence). CDR3 bases: TGTGCCAGCAGTCTCTTCAGGGGTGAATCACCCCTCCACTTT. Encoded protein: CASSLFRGESPLHF.

For this clone: Other DNA sequences of this sample code for an identical CDR3. The gene calls are TRBV5-1 and TRBJ1-1; tentative D call: TRBD1 (6 bases). In germline, CDR1 is SGHRS, CDR2 YFSETQ. Trimming took off 3 bases at V and 1 base at J, with 7 bases between the two ends. This CDR3 region has 13 residues. The chain's CDR3 is CASSSQGNTEAFF. CDR3 coding DNA: TGCGCCAGCAGCTCACAGGGGAACACTGAAGCTTTCTTT.

This chain joins TRBV30 and TRBJ1-3; TRBD1 matches 7 bases. The CDR3 totals 11 residues. V shed 3 bases and J 9 bases; nucleotides not matched to a gene: 2. Germline CDR1 reads GTSNPN; CDR2 reads SVGIG (reference sequence). CDR3 DNA sequence: TGTGCCTGGAGGACAGGGCCCACCATATATTTT. It specifies CAWRTGPTIYF.

This clone was picked up many times. This rearrangement joins TRBV5-6 to TRBJ1-5; unclear D gene. Trimming took 2 bases from V and 0 from J, leaving 9 bases between them. Germline V gives CDR1 SGHDT, CDR2 YYEEEE. The CDR3 spans 15 residues. The CDR3 reads CASSLSADSNQPQHF. As DNA, the CDR3 is TGTGCCAGCAGCTTAAGCGCGGATAGCAATCAGCCCCAGCATTTT.

The chain's CDR3 is CASSVDGGTTDTQYF. The CDR3, as DNA: TGTGCCAGCAGCGTAGACGGGGGTACCACAGATACGCAGTATTTT. This chain joins TRBV9 and TRBJ2-3, with D perhaps matching TRBD2 (6 bases). Trimming removed 0 bases at V and 2 bases at J, with 10 bases between. Germline V lookup: CDR1 SGDLS, CDR2 YYNGEE. This CDR3 region has 15 residues.

This clone showed up just once. Different DNA sequences within this sample yield the same CDR3. This chain links TRBV5-5 with TRBJ1-1; maybe TRBD1 (5 bases). Germline V lookup: CDR1 SGHKS, CDR2 YYEKEE (reference sequence). Trimming took off 1 base at V and 7 bases at J, with 8 bases between the two ends. The CDR3 is 12 residues long. CDR3 nucleotide sequence: TGTGCCAGCAGCTTGAGGGGTAGTGAAGCTTTCTTT. Translation: CASSLRGSEAFF.

In its sample, this clone was seen a few times. The rearrangement uses TRBV6-6 and TRBJ1-1; D not resolved. CDR3 length: 12 residues. Trimming removed 6 bases at V and 5 bases at J, with 10 bases between. Looked up from germline, CDR1 is MNHNY and CDR2 is SVGAGI (reference sequence). For the CDR3, the DNA is TGTGCCAGCAGCCGTCCGGGAACTGAAGCTTTCTTT. It specifies CASSRPGTEAFF.

This clone was counted between two and nine times. The CDR3 region has the DNA TGTGCCAGCAGCGTACAACTAGAGAACACCGGGGAGCTGTTTTTT. The encoded protein is CASSVQLENTGELFF. The V call is TRBV9, the J call TRBJ2-2; D is perhaps TRBD2 (5 bases). V gave up 1 base and J gave up 1 base, with 8 bases separating them. This CDR3 spans 15 amino acids. The germline gives CDR1 SGDLS, CDR2 YYNGEE. Using reference TRBV9 and TRBJ2-2 for the parts outside the CDR3, the full variable domain is DSGVTQTPKHLITATGQRVTLRCSPRSGDLSVYWYQQSLDQGLQFLIQYYNGEERAKGNILERFSAQQFPDLHSELNLSSLELGDSALYFCASSVQLENTGELFFGEGSRLTVL.

The rearrangement joins TRBV28 to TRBJ1-2; a weak D match, TRBD1 (6 bases). The V end was cut by 3 bases, the J end by 8 bases, with 13 bases between. CDR3 size: 13 residues. From germline, CDR1 is MDHEN and CDR2 SYDVKM. The CDR3: CASSFGDRWGYTF. The CDR3 DNA follows: TGTGCCAGCAGTTTCGGAGACAGGTGGGGCTACACCTTC.